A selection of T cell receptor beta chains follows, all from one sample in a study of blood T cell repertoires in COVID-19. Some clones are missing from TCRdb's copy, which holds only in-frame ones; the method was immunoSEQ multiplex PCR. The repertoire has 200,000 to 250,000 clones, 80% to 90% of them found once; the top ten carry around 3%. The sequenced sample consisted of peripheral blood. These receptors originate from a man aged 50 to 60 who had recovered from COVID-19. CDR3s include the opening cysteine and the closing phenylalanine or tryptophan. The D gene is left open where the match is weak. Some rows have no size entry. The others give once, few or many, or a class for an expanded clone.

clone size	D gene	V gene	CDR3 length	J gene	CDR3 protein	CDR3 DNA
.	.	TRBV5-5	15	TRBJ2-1	CASSPTRTSYNEQFF	TGTGCCAGCAGCCCTACTAGGACCTCCTACAATGAGCAGTTCTTC
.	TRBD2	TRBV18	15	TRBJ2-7	CASSSTSGRSYEQYF	TGTGCCAGCTCATCTACTAGCGGGAGGTCCTACGAGCAGTACTTC
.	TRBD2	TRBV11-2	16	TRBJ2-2	CASSLLAGVGTGELFF	TGTGCCAGCAGCTTACTGGCGGGAGTAGGTACCGGGGAGCTGTTTTTT
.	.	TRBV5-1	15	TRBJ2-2	CASSTSGSNTGELFF	TGCGCCAGCAGCACAAGCGGGTCGAACACCGGGGAGCTGTTTTTT
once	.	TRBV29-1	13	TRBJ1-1	CSVLWVTNTEAFF	TGCAGCGTACTATGGGTGACGAACACTGAAGCTTTCTTT
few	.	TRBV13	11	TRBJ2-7	CASSSRGEQYF	TGTGCCAGCAGCTCCCGGGGCGAGCAGTACTTC
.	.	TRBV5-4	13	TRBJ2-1	CARVLSSYNEQFF	TGTGCCAGGGTCTTGAGCTCCTACAATGAGCAGTTCTTC
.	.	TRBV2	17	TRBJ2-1	CASSDYGAMSSYNEQFF	TGTGCCAGCAGTGACTATGGGGCTATGAGCTCCTACAATGAGCAGTTCTTC
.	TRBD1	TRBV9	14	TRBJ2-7	CASSVGTGTYEQYF	TGTGCCAGCAGCGTAGGGACAGGGACCTACGAGCAGTACTTC
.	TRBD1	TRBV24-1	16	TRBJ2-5	CATSEGTGGVQETQYF	TGTGCCACCAGTGAGGGGACAGGAGGGGTTCAAGAGACCCAGTACTTC
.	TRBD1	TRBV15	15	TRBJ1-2	CATSRGDRGIGGYTF	TGTGCCACCAGCAGGGGGGACAGGGGGATCGGTGGCTACACCTTC
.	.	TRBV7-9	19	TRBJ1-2	CASSPLKSDPRFTGYGYTF	TGTGCCAGCAGCCCCCTTAAATCTGACCCTCGATTCACGGGCTATGGCTACACCTTC
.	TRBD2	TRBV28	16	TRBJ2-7	CASSLKLRLAGGEQYF	TGTGCCAGCAGTTTAAAGTTACGGCTAGCGGGAGGTGAGCAGTACTTC
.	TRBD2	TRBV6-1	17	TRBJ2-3	CASSGLAGGKGGGTQYF	TGTGCCAGCAGTGGACTAGCGGGAGGCAAGGGGGGGGGTACGCAGTATTTT
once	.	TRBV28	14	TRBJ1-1	CASSLSPPQGRAFF	TGTGCCAGCAGTTTATCCCCGCCCCAGGGTCGGGCTTTCTTT
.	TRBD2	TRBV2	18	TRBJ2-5	CASSSPGLAGGRQETQYF	TGTGCCAGCAGCTCCCCAGGACTAGCGGGAGGACGGCAAGAGACCCAGTACTTC
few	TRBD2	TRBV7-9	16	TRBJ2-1	CASSFTGTSGYNEQFF	TGTGCCAGCAGCTTTACCGGGACTAGCGGCTACAATGAGCAGTTCTTC
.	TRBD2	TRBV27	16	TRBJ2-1	CASSLIAGLIYNEQFF	TGTGCCAGCAGTCTCATAGCGGGATTAATCTACAATGAGCAGTTCTTC
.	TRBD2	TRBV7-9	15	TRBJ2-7	CASSTSGRAPYEQYF	TGTGCCAGCAGCACGAGCGGGAGGGCCCCCTACGAGCAGTACTTC
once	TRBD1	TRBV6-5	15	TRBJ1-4	CASTIGGRTNEKLFF	TGTGCCAGTACCATAGGGGGCCGAACTAATGAAAAACTGTTTTTT
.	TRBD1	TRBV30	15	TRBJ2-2	CAWYSGQGYTGELFF	TGTGCCTGGTACTCGGGACAGGGGTACACCGGGGAGCTGTTTTTT
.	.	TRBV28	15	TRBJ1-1	CASSLFGGKNTEAFF	TGTGCCAGCAGTTTATTTGGGGGCAAGAACACTGAAGCTTTCTTT
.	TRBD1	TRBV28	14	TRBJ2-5	CASSFWDRGKTQYF	TGTGCCAGCAGTTTCTGGGACAGGGGGAAGACCCAGTACTTC
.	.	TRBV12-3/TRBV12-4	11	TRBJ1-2	CASRNRAGYTF	TGTGCCAGCAGAAACAGGGCTGGCTACACCTTC
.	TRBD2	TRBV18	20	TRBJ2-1	CASSPTRGLAELPSYNEQFF	TGTGCCAGCTCACCGACCAGGGGACTAGCGGAACTTCCCTCCTACAATGAGCAGTTCTTC